This T cell receptor beta chain was recovered during a study of T-cell memory formation after mild COVID-19. Study results and limitations: The appearance of some responding clones in pre-infection memory suggested that cross-reactive memory joined. Whether day 37 second-wave clones are SARS-CoV-2-specific was not confirmed.

This clonotype was seen just once. Its antigen is unidentified. Germline V CDR1 and CDR2: SEHNR, FQNEAQ (reference sequence). The V segment lost 5 bases and the J segment 1 base; nucleotides outside the gene matches: 5. This CDR3 has 15 amino acids. A single record per CDR3 protein comes from TCRdb applying MiXCR to the 5' RACE reads. The sample contains about 210,000 distinct CDR3 sequences, under 30% of which appear only once. The chain joins TRBV7-9 to TRBJ2-5; 9 bases line up with TRBD2. The source is an adult woman who had mild COVID-19 (a few samples of this study predate the infection). Cell type and time point are not known. Input material: PBMCs or a T cell subset sorted from them (not recorded which). The CDR3 region has the DNA TGTGCCAGCAGCACCTCGACTAGCGGCCAAGAGACCCAGTACTTC. Protein: CASSTSTSGQETQYF.